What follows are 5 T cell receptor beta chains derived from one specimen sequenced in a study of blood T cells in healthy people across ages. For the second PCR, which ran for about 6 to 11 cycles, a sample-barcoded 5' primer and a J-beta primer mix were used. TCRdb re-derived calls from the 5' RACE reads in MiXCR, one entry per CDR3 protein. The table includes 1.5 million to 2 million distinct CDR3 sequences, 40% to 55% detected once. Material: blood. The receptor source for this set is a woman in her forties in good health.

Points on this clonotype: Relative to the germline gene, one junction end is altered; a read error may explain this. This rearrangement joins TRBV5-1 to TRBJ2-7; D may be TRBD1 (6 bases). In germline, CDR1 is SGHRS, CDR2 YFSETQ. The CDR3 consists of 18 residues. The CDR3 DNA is TGCGCCGGCAGCTCCCAACCGACAACTACAGGGCCCAGGTACGAGCAGTACTTC. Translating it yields CAGSSQPTTTGPRYEQYF.

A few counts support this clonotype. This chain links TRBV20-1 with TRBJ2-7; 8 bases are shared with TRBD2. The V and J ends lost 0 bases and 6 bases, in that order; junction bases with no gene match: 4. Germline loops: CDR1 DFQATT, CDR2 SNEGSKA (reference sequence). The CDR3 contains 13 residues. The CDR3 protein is CSARDGGGPEQYF. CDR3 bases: TGCAGTGCTAGAGACGGGGGGGGCCCCGAGCAGTACTTC.

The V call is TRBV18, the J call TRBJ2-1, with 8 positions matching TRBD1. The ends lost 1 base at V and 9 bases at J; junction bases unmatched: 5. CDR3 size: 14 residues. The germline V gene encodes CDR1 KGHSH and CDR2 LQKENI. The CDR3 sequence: CASSPLGQGGEQFF. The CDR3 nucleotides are TGTGCCAGCTCACCACTAGGACAGGGTGGTGAGCAGTTCTTC.

CDR3 bases: TGTGCCAGCAGGACGCGACAGGGGGCCAGCGCAGATACGCAGTATTTT. Protein: CASRTRQGASADTQYF. The chain has TRBV12-3 or TRBV12-4 and TRBJ2-3; 10 bases map to TRBD1. J gave up 4 bases and V 6 bases, and 10 bases lay outside the gene matches. The CDR3 runs 16 residues.

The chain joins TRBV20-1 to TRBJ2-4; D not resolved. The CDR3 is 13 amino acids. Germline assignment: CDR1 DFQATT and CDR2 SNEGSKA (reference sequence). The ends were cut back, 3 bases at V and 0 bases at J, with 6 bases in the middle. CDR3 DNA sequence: TGCAGTGCTAGCAAACTAGCCAAAAACATTCAGTACTTC. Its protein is CSASKLAKNIQYF.